What follows is one TCR beta chain and its context. This clonotype turned up a few times. No antigen is known for it. Nothing much larger sits one base from this clone, and base qualities are not available. Sequenced on an Illumina NovaSeq 6000. cDNA libraries for TCRalpha and TCRbeta were prepared by 5'RACE using constant-segment primers, with sample barcodes and unique molecular identifiers added. Trizol reagent was used to extract RNA from every sample. Amplification of the libraries took two PCR steps, and the second step added a second sample barcode plus Illumina TruSeq adapters. The libraries were sequenced on an Illumina NovaSeq using 2 x 150 bp paired-end reads. As for how the authors treated the data: Demultiplexing of reads and collapsing into UMI-guided consensus sequences were performed with migec v1.2.7. With mixcr v2.1.11, UMI consensuses were aligned to TRA and TRB V and J templates and assembled into clonotypes. A clonotype was counted as expanded or contracted only when both edgeR and NoisET called the clonotype significant, with the noise models trained on biological replicates. For edgeR calls, the thresholds were a false discovery rate-adjusted p below 0.01 and a log2 fold-change of 1. As an exploratory analysis of dynamics, max-normalized trajectories of the 1000 most abundant clonotypes were examined by PCA with hierarchical clustering. The CD4 or CD8 phenotype of responding clones was assigned using the separately sequenced CD4+ and CD8+ repertoires. TCRdb handled the public reads itself, with Q25 trimming in fastp and clone calling in MiXCR, and kept productive beta chains. CDR3 protein duplicates are merged, each entry listing the most common genes and DNA. For this entry, the V and J calls and clone size follow TCRdb and not the study's own pipeline. This sample has roughly 380,000 distinct CDR3 sequences in its table, and 25% to 30% of those were observed once. The ten largest clones represent approximately 13% of the sample.

V and J lose 3 bases and 5 bases, and a span of 14 bases separates them. The germline V gene provides CDR1 SGHNT and CDR2 YENEEA. Counted from cysteine to phenylalanine, this CDR3 has 14 amino acids. Only the CDR3 portion is preserved as DNA: 42 bases, with reading frame beginning at the first base. These data belong to a study of T-cell memory formation after mild COVID-19 (dated by TCRdb to the early 2020s). About the full investigation: TCR sequence clusters from the two donors were largely donor specific. Longitudinal TCRalpha and TCRbeta repertoire sequencing tracked T-cell clones expanding and contracting after mild COVID-19 in two donors. Two young, previously healthy adult volunteers made up the cohort, one male and one female.

General findings and caveats noted by the study authors: Clones that contracted from day 15 to 85 showed balanced CD4/CD8 phenotypes, whereas a second wave of clones that expanded from day 15 to 37 leaned towards CD4+. The study included only two mild cases, and larger cohorts that include severe cases with pre-infection samples were judged to be necessary. Some responding clones were found in pre-infection memory, which suggests that pre-existing cross-reactive memory T cells took part in the SARS-CoV-2 response. SARS-CoV-2 specificity was not confirmed for the second-wave clones peaking on day 37. Contracting CD4+ clones turned up mainly in the CM and EM memory subsets, whereas EMRA was where CD8+ clones were enriched.

Ficoll-Paque density gradient centrifugation was used to isolate PBMCs. Specimen: PBMCs or a T cell subset sorted from them (not recorded which). The sequence links TRBV11-3 to TRBJ2-7; the D segment might be TRBD1 or TRBD2, since each matches 5 bases. The receptor was derived from an adult woman who had mild COVID-19 (a few samples of this study predate the infection). The sample titles of this study are shuffled in the database, so cell type and time point are left out; the donor was told from shared clones. The sequenced DNA is TGTGCCAGCAGCTTCCAGTTGAGGGACCACGAGCAGTACTTC. It translates as CASSFQLRDHEQYF.